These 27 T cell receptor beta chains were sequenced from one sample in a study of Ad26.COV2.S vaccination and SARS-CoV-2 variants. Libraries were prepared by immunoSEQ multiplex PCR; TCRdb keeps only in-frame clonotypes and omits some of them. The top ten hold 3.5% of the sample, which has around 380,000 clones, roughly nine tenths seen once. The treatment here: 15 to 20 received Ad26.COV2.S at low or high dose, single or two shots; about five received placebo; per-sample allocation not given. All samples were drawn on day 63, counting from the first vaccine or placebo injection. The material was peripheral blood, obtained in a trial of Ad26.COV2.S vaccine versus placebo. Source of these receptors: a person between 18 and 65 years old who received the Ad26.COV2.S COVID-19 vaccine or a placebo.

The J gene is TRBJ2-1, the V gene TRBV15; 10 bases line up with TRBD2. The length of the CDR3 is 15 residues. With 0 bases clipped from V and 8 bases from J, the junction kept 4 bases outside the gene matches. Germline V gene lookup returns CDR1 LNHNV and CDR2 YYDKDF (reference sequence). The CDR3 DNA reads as TGTGCCACCAGCAGAGATAGCGGGGGGATCGATGAGCAGTTCTTC. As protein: CATSRDSGGIDEQFF.

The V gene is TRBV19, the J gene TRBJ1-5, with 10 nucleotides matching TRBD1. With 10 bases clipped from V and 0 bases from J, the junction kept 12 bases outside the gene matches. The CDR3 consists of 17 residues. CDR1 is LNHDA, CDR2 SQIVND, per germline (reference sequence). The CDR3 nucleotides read TGTGCCATCCCCGGGACAGGGGATAAATATAGCAATCAGCCCCAGCATTTT. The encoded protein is CAIPGTGDKYSNQPQHF.

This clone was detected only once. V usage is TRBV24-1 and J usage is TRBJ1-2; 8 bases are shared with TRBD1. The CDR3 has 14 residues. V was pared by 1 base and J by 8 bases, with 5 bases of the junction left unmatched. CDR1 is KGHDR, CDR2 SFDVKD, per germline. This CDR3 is CATSDFGQGRGYTF. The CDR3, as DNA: TGTGCCACCAGTGATTTCGGACAGGGTCGGGGCTACACCTTC.

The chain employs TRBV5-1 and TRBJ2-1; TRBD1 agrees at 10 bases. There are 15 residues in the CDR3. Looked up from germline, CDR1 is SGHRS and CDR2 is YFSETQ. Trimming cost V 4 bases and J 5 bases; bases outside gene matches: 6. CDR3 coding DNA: TGCGCCAGCAGCACCACCGGGACAGGGGACAATGAGCAGTTCTTC. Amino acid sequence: CASSTTGTGDNEQFF.

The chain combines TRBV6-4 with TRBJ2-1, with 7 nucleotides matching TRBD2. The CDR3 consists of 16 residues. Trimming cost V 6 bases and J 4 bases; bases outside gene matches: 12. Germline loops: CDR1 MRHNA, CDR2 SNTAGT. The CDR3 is CASSAISSGPYNEQFF. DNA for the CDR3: TGTGCCAGCAGCGCTATATCTAGCGGCCCGTACAATGAGCAGTTCTTC.

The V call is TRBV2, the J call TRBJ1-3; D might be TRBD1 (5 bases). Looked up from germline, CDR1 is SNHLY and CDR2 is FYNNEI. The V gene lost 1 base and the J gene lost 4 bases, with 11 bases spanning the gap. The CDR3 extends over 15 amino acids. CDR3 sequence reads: CASSEGPGYGNTIYF. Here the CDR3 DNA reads TGTGCCAGCAGTGAAGGTCCAGGGTACGGAAACACCATATATTTT.

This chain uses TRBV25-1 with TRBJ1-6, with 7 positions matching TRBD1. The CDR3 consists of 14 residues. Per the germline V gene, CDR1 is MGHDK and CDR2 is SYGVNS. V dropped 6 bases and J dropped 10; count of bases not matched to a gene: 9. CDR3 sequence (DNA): TGTGCCAGCAGCTTGACAGGGCTCGAGTCACCCCTCCACTTT. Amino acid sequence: CASSLTGLESPLHF.

The CDR3 DNA sequence: TGTGCCAGTAGTATAGCGGGAGGATCTGGGGCCAACGTCCTGACTTTC. Translated: CASSIAGGSGANVLTF. This rearrangement joins TRBV19 to TRBJ2-6, with 7 bases matching TRBD2. The CDR3 loop spans 16 amino acids. CDR1 is LNHDA, CDR2 SQIVND, per germline (reference sequence). J lost 1 base, V lost 1 base, and 1 base had no gene match.

CDR3 DNA: TGTGCCATCAGTGAGGCCTCCCGGGACAGGGATTGGAACTATAAGAACACTGAAGCTTTCTTT. Translating it yields CAISEASRDRDWNYKNTEAFF. The chain combines TRBV10-3 with TRBJ1-1, with 9 bases fitting TRBD1. The CDR3 is made up of 21 amino acids. The ends lost 2 bases at V and 1 base at J; junction bases unmatched: 20. Germline CDR1 reads ENHRY; CDR2 reads SYGVKD.

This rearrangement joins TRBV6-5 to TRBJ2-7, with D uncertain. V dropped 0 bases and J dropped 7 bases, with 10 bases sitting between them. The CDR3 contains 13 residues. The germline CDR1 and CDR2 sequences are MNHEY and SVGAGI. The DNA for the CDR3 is TGTGCCAGCAGTTACTCAGGTGGTGGAGAGCAGTACTTC. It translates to CASSYSGGGEQYF.

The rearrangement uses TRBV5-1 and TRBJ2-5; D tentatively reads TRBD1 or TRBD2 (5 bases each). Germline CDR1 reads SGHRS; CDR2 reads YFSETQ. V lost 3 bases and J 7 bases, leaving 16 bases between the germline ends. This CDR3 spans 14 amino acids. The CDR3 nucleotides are TGCGCCAGCAGCTGGACACAGGATGGGGGGACCCAGTACTTC. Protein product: CASSWTQDGGTQYF. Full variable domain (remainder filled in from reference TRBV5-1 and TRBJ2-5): KAGVTQTPRYLIKTRGQQVTLSCSPISGHRSVSWYQQTPGQGLQFLFEYFSETQRNKGNFPGRFSGRQFSNSRSEMNVSTLELGDSALYLCASSWTQDGGTQYFGPGTRLLVL.

This CDR3 reads CASSLYPATSSYNEQFF. CDR3 bases: TGCGCCAGCAGCTTGTATCCAGCAACCAGCTCCTACAATGAGCAGTTCTTC. The V and J genes are TRBV5-1 and TRBJ2-1, with D unresolved. V was pared by 1 base and J by 0 bases, with 14 bases between. This CDR3 region has 17 residues. The germline V gene encodes CDR1 SGHRS and CDR2 YFSETQ.

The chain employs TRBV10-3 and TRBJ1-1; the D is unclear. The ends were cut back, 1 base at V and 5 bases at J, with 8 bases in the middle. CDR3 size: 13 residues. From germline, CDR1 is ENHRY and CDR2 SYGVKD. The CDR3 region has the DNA TGTGCCATCAGTGAGTTGGGCCAGACTGAAGCTTTCTTT. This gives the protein CAISELGQTEAFF.

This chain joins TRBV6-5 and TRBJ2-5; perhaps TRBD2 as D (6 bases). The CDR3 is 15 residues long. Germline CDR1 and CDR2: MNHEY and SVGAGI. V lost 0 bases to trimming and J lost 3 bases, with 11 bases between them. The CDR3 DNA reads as TGTGCCAGCAGTTACTCGACGGGAGATGAAGAGACCCAGTACTTC. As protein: CASSYSTGDEETQYF.

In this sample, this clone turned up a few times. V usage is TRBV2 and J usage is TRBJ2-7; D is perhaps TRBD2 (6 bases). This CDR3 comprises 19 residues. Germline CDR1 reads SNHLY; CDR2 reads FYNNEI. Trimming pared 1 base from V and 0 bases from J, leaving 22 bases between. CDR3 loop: CASSEGLSRGTESSYEQYF. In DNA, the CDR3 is TGTGCCAGCAGTGAAGGTTTAAGTCGGGGGACCGAGAGCTCCTACGAGCAGTACTTC. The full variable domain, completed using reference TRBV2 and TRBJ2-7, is EPEVTQTPSHQVTQMGQEVILRCVPISNHLYFYWYRQILGQKVEFLVSFYNNEISEKSEIFDDQFSVERPDGSNFTLKIRSTKLEDSAMYFCASSEGLSRGTESSYEQYFGPGTRLTVT.

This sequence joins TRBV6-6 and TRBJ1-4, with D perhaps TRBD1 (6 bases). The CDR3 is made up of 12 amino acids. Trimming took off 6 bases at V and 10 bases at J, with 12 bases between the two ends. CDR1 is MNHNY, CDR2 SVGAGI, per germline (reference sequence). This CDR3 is CASRGDTRKLFF. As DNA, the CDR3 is TGTGCCAGCAGGGGGGACACCCGAAAACTGTTTTTT.

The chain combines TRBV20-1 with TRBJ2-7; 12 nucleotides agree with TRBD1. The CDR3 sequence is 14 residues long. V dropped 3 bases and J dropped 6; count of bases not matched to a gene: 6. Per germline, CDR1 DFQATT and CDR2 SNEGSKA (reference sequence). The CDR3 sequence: CSASPGTGGSEQYF. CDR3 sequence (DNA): TGCAGTGCTAGTCCCGGGACAGGGGGCAGCGAGCAGTACTTC.

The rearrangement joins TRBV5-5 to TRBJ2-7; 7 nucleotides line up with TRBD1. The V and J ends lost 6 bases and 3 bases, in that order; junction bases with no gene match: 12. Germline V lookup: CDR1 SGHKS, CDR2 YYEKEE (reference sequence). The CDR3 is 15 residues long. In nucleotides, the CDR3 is TGTGCCAGCAACTTCCTACTGGGACAGAACTACGAGCAGTACTTC. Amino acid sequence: CASNFLLGQNYEQYF.

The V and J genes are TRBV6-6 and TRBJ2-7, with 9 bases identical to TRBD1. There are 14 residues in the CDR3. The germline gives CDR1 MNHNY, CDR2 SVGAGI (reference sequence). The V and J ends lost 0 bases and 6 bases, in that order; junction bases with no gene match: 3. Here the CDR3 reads CASSYSPDRGEQYF. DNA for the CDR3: TGTGCCAGCAGTTACTCCCCGGACAGGGGCGAGCAGTACTTC.

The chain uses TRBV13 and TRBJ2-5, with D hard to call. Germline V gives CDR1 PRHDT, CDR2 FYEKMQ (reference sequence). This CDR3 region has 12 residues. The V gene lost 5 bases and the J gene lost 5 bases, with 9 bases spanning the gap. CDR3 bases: TGTGCCAGCAGCGATAATCAGGAGACCCAGTACTTC. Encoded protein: CASSDNQETQYF.

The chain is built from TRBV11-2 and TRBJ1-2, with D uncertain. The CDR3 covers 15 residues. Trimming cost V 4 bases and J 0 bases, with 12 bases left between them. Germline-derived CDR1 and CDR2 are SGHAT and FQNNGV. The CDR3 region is CASSSDSTTNYGYTF. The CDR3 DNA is TGTGCCAGCAGCTCCGACTCTACCACTAACTATGGCTACACCTTC.

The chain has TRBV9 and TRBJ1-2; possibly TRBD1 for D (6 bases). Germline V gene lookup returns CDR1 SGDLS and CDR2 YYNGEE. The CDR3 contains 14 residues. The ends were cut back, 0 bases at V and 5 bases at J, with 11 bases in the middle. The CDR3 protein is CASSVGQETYGYTF. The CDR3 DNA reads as TGTGCCAGCAGCGTAGGACAGGAGACTTATGGCTACACCTTC.

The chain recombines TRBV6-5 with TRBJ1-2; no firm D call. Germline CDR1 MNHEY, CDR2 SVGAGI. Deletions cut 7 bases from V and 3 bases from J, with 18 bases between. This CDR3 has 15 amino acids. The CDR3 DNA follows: TGTGCCAGCACCCAACGGGGAGCGACGGACTATGGCTACACCTTC. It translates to CASTQRGATDYGYTF.

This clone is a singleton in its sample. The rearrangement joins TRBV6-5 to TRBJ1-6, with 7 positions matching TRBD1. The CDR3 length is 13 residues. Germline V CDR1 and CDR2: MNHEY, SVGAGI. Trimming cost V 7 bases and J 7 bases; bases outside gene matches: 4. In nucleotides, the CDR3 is TGTGCCAGCACTGCAGGGGGGAATTCACCCCTCCACTTT. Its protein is CASTAGGNSPLHF.

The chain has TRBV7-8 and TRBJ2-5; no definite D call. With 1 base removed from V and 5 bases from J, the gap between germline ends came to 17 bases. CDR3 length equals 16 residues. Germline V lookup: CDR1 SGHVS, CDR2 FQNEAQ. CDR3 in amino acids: CASSLGSKRIWETQYF. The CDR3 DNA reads TGTGCCAGCAGCTTAGGGAGTAAGAGAATATGGGAGACCCAGTACTTC. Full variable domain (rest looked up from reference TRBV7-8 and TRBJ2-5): GAGVSQSPRYKVAKRGQDVALRCDPISGHVSLFWYQQALGQGPEFLTYFQNEAQLDKSGLPSDRFFAERPEGSVSTLKIQRTQQEDSAVYLCASSLGSKRIWETQYFGPGTRLLVL.

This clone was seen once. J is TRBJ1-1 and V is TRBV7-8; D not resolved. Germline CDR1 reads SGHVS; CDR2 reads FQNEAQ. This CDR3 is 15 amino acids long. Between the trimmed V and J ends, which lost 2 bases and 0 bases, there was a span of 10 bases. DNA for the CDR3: TGTGCCAGCAGCTTAACTCGGGTACTGAACACTGAAGCTTTCTTT. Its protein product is CASSLTRVLNTEAFF.

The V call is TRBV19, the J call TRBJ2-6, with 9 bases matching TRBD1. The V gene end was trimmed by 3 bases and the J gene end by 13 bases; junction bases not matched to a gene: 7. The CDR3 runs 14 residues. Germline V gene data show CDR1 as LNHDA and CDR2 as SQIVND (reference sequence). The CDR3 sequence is CASSMLGQGEVLTF. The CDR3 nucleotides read TGTGCCAGTAGTATGTTGGGACAGGGAGAGGTCCTGACTTTC.